This T cell receptor (beta chain) is drawn from a study of blood T cell repertoires in COVID-19. Overall study: Both acute and convalescent COVID-19 samples were obtained from the United States, Italy and Spain. The analysed material was cDNA or gDNA that came from T cells, B-cell-depleted T cells, or PBMCs.

The CDR3 is 13 residues long. CDR1 and CDR2 from the germline V gene are MNHEY and SVGAGI. The ends were cut back, 2 bases at V and 4 bases at J, with 5 bases in the middle. Original handling: Estimation of nucleated cell counts was performed using reference gene primer amplification. Repertoires were generated with immunoSEQ multiplex PCR, while TCRdb's copy carries only in-frame clones and drops some. V and J calls and clone size come straight from that table; D and trimming were deduced from the DNA. The data contain some 280,000 clones, around four fifths of them singletons. The sequencing sample was made of peripheral blood. The source is a woman aged 50 to 60 with active or convalescent COVID-19. This chain uses TRBV6-5 with TRBJ1-4; D is uncertain. CDR3 nucleotides: TGTGCCAGCAGTTACGCGATTAATGAAAAACTGTTTTTT. As protein: CASSYAINEKLFF.